The 25 T cell receptor beta chains reported below all come from one sample, sequenced in a study of T-cell reconstitution after alpha-beta-depleted transplantation in children. Using unique molecular identifiers, the investigators prepared the TCRbeta library. One entry per CDR3 protein, called by TCRdb with MiXCR from the PCR reads. The top ten hold 25% to 30% of the sample, which has 440,000 or so distinct CDR3 sequences, about 40% seen once. The source material was PBMCs, sampled before TCRalphabeta/CD19-depleted stem cell transplant. Source of these receptors: a girl aged 2-10 years with aplastic anemia, due to receive a stem cell transplant.

The CDR3 bases are TGTGCCAGCAGCCTAGGCCGGGCCCGAAACACTGAAGCTTTCTTT. This translates into CASSLGRARNTEAFF. This chain uses TRBV5-4 with TRBJ1-1; D uncertain. The germline V gene encodes CDR1 SGHNT and CDR2 YYREEE (reference sequence). V gave up 4 bases and J gave up 2 bases, with 15 bases separating them. This CDR3 has 15 amino acids.

The chain has TRBV7-9 and TRBJ2-3; possible D gene TRBD2, 5 bases. CDR3 length equals 12 residues. With 5 bases removed from V and 6 bases from J, the gap between germline ends came to 9 bases. Germline assignment: CDR1 SEHNR and CDR2 FQNEAQ (reference sequence). The DNA for the CDR3 is TGTGCCAGCAGCCCTAAGCGGGATACGCAGTATTTT. Amino acid sequence: CASSPKRDTQYF.

This clonotype was recorded a few times. The chain combines TRBV28 with TRBJ2-1, with D tentatively TRBD2 (6 bases). The V end was cut by 4 bases, the J end by 7 bases, with 20 bases between. The CDR3 loop spans 16 amino acids. From germline, CDR1 is MDHEN and CDR2 SYDVKM. The CDR3 sequence is CASSSPGTSNWNEQFF. CDR3 bases: TGTGCCAGCAGTTCGCCCGGGACTTCAAATTGGAATGAGCAGTTCTTC.

V usage is TRBV5-1 and J usage is TRBJ2-2; 8 positions match TRBD2. V shed 4 bases and J 1 base; nucleotides not matched to a gene: 12. The CDR3 is 18 amino acids. In germline, CDR1 is SGHRS, CDR2 YFSETQ. The CDR3 reads CASSPGPGLAKNTGELFF. CDR3 in DNA: TGCGCCAGCAGCCCCGGCCCCGGACTAGCTAAGAACACCGGGGAGCTGTTTTTT.

The V and J genes are TRBV7-2 and TRBJ1-1, with D perhaps matching TRBD1 (5 bases). This CDR3 spans 14 amino acids. V lost 5 bases to trimming and J lost 3 bases, with 13 bases between them. The germline CDR1 and CDR2 sequences are SGHTA and FQGNSA. This CDR3 reads CASSTGAQYTEAFF. CDR3 sequence (DNA): TGTGCCAGCAGCACTGGGGCCCAGTACACTGAAGCTTTCTTT.

This clonotype came up a few times. V usage is TRBV20-1 and J usage is TRBJ2-3; 7 bases align to TRBD2. Germline-derived CDR1 and CDR2 are DFQATT and SNEGSKA (reference sequence). The V segment lost 1 base and the J segment 6 bases; nucleotides outside the gene matches: 7. The CDR3 loop spans 14 amino acids. As DNA, the CDR3 is TGCAGTGCTAGAGGCGGGAGTGGCTGGGATACGCAGTATTTT. Translation: CSARGGSGWDTQYF.

The rearrangement joins TRBV29-1 to TRBJ2-1, with 7 nucleotides matching TRBD2. Germline CDR1 and CDR2: SQVTM and ANQGSEA. This CDR3 has 10 residues. With V trimmed by 7 bases and J by 8 bases, 2 bases remained unmatched. The chain's CDR3 is CSATSDEQFF. CDR3 bases: TGCAGCGCCACTAGCGATGAGCAGTTCTTC.

V gene TRBV10-3 combines with J gene TRBJ2-7, with a weak D call TRBD2 (5 bases). V gave up 3 bases and J gave up 0 bases, with 12 bases separating them. CDR3 length: 15 amino acids. CDR1 is ENHRY and CDR2 is SYGVKD in the germline V gene. The CDR3 protein is CAISEGGPYSYEQYF. The CDR3 DNA follows: TGTGCCATCAGTGAAGGCGGGCCATACTCCTACGAGCAGTACTTC.

The chain couples TRBV7-8 to TRBJ2-7; D is unresolved. V was trimmed by 2 bases and J by 4 bases, leaving 9 bases between them. CDR3 length equals 13 residues. Germline CDR1 is SGHVS and CDR2 is FQNEAQ. CDR3 region: CASSLQFSYEQYF. For the CDR3, the DNA is TGTGCCAGCAGCTTACAGTTCTCTTACGAGCAGTACTTC.

This chain links TRBV5-1 with TRBJ1-1; D call uncertain. The CDR3 totals 13 residues. Trimming pared 0 bases from V and 3 bases from J, leaving 6 bases between. Germline V gives CDR1 SGHRS, CDR2 YFSETQ. Here the CDR3 reads CASSLGVDTEAFF. DNA of the CDR3: TGCGCCAGCAGCTTGGGTGTGGACACTGAAGCTTTCTTT.

The J gene is TRBJ2-2, the V gene TRBV7-2; D ambiguous. CDR1 is SGHTA and CDR2 is FQGNSA in the germline V gene. The CDR3 spans 17 residues. V was trimmed by 1 base and J by 0 bases, leaving 12 bases between them. The CDR3 here is CASSLGYGRPNTGELFF. Here the CDR3 DNA reads TGTGCCAGCAGCTTAGGATATGGACGACCGAACACCGGGGAGCTGTTTTTT.

Only a few counts were recorded for this clonotype. V is TRBV5-1 and J is TRBJ2-2; 13 bases are shared with TRBD2. The CDR3 spans 17 residues. Germline V gene data show CDR1 as SGHRS and CDR2 as YFSETQ. The junction had 4 bases not matched to a gene; V was cut back by 5 bases and J by 0 bases. CDR3 in DNA: TGCGCCAGCAGATGGACTAGCGGGAGCCCGAACACCGGGGAGCTGTTTTTT. Amino acid sequence: CASRWTSGSPNTGELFF.

For this clonotype: No conserved phenylalanine or tryptophan is present at the end of the CDR3, so a read error is the likely explanation. The rearrangement links TRBV7-7 to TRBJ2-5; tentative D call: TRBD1 (6 bases). There are 13 residues in the CDR3. The germline CDR1 and CDR2 sequences are SSHAT and FNYEAQ (reference sequence). The chain's CDR3 is CASSWTAQETQYY. The CDR3 coding sequence is TGTGCTAGCAGCTGGACAGCCCAAGAGACCCAGTACTAC.

The rearrangement uses TRBV29-1 and TRBJ2-7; 13 nucleotides align to TRBD2. Trimming removed 6 bases from V and 4 bases from J; junction bases left unmatched: 12. Per the germline V gene, CDR1 is SQVTM and CDR2 is ANQGSEA. The CDR3 is 16 residues long. As DNA, the CDR3 is TGCAGCGTCGAATATCCACTAGCGGGAGGGGAGTACGAGCAGTACTTC. Amino acid sequence: CSVEYPLAGGEYEQYF.

The V and J genes are TRBV28 and TRBJ2-3, with 7 bases identical to TRBD2. Germline V CDR1 and CDR2: MDHEN, SYDVKM. This CDR3 contains 15 residues. Losses at the gene ends were 6 bases for V and 5 bases for J; bases not matched to a gene: 11. Here the CDR3 DNA reads TGTGCCAGCAGCTCCACTAGCGTTAAAAGAGATACGCAGTATTTT. It codes for CASSSTSVKRDTQYF.

V usage is TRBV7-6 and J usage is TRBJ2-7; 9 positions agree with TRBD1. V shed 5 bases and J 2 bases; nucleotides not matched to a gene: 7. The CDR3 runs to 15 residues. CDR1 and CDR2 (germline): SGHVS, FNYEAQ. The CDR3 is CASSPGQGGAYEQYF. CDR3 bases: TGTGCCAGCAGCCCGGGACAGGGAGGTGCCTACGAGCAGTACTTC. Using reference TRBV7-6 and TRBJ2-7 for the parts outside the CDR3, the full variable domain is GAGVSQSPRYKVTKRGQDVALRCDPISGHVSLYWYRQALGQGPEFLTYFNYEAQQDKSGLPNDRFSAERPEGSISTLTIQRTEQRDSAMYRCASSPGQGGAYEQYFGPGTRLTVT.

This clonotype showed up just a few times. The CDR3 nucleotides are TGTGCCAGCAGTTGGGACGGCACTGAAGCTTTCTTT. It is translated as CASSWDGTEAFF. The V gene is TRBV7-2, the J gene TRBJ1-1; the D gene is possibly TRBD1 (5 bases). CDR1 SGHTA and CDR2 FQGNSA come from the germline V gene. Trimming took off 6 bases at V and 4 bases at J, with 9 bases between the two ends. The CDR3 length is 12 residues.

This clonotype was picked up a small number of times. The V call is TRBV14, the J call TRBJ1-1, with 9 bases lining up with TRBD1. Trimming cost V 1 base and J 4 bases; bases outside gene matches: 4. Germline V gene lookup returns CDR1 SGHDN and CDR2 FVKESK. CDR3 length equals 15 residues. CDR3 sequence reads: CASSQAGTGITEAFF. The DNA of the CDR3 is TGTGCCAGCAGCCAAGCAGGGACAGGGATCACTGAAGCTTTCTTT. Variable domain in full (rest from reference TRBV14 and TRBJ1-1): EAGVTQFPSHSVIEKGQTVTLRCDPISGHDNLYWYRRVMGKEIKFLLHFVKESKQDESGMPNNRFLAERTGGTYSTLKVQPAELEDSGVYFCASSQAGTGITEAFFGQGTRLTVV.

The CDR3 DNA is TGCGCCAGCAGCTTGACGGGGGGGCGTCGAGATACGCAGTATTTT. Protein: CASSLTGGRRDTQYF. The chain couples TRBV5-1 to TRBJ2-3; 8 bases line up with TRBD2. J lost 5 bases, V lost 1 base, and 6 bases had no gene match. Germline V lookup: CDR1 SGHRS, CDR2 YFSETQ. The CDR3 extends over 15 amino acids.

The V gene is TRBV29-1, the J gene TRBJ1-3; weak D call: TRBD1 (5 bases). This CDR3 has 15 amino acids. Per the germline V gene, CDR1 is SQVTM and CDR2 is ANQGSEA. V was shortened by 2 bases and J by 4 bases, with 15 bases between the two germline ends. CDR3 bases: TGCAGCGTTGAACTACCGGGGGTTGGCGGAAACACCATATATTTT. Encoded protein: CSVELPGVGGNTIYF.

This clonotype has at least ten counts. Because it lacks the conserved phenylalanine or tryptophan at the end, this CDR3 is likely a read error. The DNA is omitted, as the CDR3 cannot be located on it reliably, and the CDR3 follows TCRdb's listing. The chain has TRBV7-9 and TRBJ2-1; the DNA was not used to check the table's D call, TRBD1. The CDR3 has 12 residues if both end residues are counted. Germline V gene sequence: CDR1 SEHNR, CDR2 FQNEAQ (reference sequence). This CDR3 reads CASSLEGTGTTL.

V gene TRBV28 combines with J gene TRBJ2-7; D unresolved. The CDR3 sequence is 16 residues long. Germline V gene lookup returns CDR1 MDHEN and CDR2 SYDVKM. Trimming shortened V by 5 bases and J by 0 bases, and 17 bases separated the two germline ends. The CDR3 protein is CASSLYGGTSSYEQYF. The CDR3 coding sequence is TGTGCCAGCAGTCTCTATGGCGGAACGAGCTCCTACGAGCAGTACTTC.

CDR3 protein: CSARQVQETQYF. As DNA, the CDR3 is TGCAGTGCTAGACAGGTCCAAGAGACCCAGTACTTC. The chain recombines TRBV20-1 with TRBJ2-5; D is uncertain. The CDR3 runs 12 residues. V shed 2 bases and J shed 1 base, with 5 bases lying between them. The germline V gene encodes CDR1 DFQATT and CDR2 SNEGSKA (reference sequence).

This clonotype was picked up many times. The V call is TRBV12-3 or TRBV12-4, the J call TRBJ1-5; 11 bases line up with TRBD1. The CDR3 sequence is 16 residues long. Unmatched junction bases numbered 10, after V lost 5 bases and J lost 7 bases. The CDR3 nucleotides are TGTGCCAGCAGTACCCCGGACAGGGGGCCGGGGCAGCCCCAGCATTTT. Translating it yields CASSTPDRGPGQPQHF.

The chain uses TRBV28 and TRBJ1-5; 8 nucleotides align to TRBD1. The germline CDR1 and CDR2 sequences are MDHEN and SYDVKM. CDR3 length: 15 amino acids. The ends lost 5 bases at V and 7 bases at J; junction bases unmatched: 10. This CDR3 is CASSTTPTGGQPQHF. Here the CDR3 DNA reads TGTGCCAGCAGTACTACGCCCACAGGGGGACAGCCCCAGCATTTT.